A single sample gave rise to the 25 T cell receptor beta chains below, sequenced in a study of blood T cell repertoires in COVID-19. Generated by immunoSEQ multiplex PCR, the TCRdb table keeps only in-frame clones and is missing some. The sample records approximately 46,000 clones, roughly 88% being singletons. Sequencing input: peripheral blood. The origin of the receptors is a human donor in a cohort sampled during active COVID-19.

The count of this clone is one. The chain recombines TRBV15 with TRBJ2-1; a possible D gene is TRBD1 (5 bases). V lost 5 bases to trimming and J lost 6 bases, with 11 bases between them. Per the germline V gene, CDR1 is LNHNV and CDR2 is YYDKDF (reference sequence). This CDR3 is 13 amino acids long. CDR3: CATSGHSGNEQFF. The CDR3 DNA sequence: TGTGCCACCAGCGGACACTCGGGCAATGAGCAGTTCTTC.

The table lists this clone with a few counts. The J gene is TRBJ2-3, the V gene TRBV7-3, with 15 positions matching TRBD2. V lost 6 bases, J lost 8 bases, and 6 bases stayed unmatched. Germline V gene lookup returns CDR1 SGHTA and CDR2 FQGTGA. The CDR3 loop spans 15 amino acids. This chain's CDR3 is CASSPGLAGGSTQYF. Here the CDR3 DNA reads TGTGCCAGCAGTCCCGGACTAGCGGGGGGGTCTACGCAGTATTTT.

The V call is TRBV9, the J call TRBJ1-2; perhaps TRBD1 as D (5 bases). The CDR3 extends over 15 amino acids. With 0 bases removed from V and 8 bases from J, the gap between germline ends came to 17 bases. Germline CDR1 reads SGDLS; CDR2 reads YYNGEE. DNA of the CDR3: TGTGCCAGCAGCGTAGGAGGGACTCTGCGAGGCGGCTACACCTTC. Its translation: CASSVGGTLRGGYTF.

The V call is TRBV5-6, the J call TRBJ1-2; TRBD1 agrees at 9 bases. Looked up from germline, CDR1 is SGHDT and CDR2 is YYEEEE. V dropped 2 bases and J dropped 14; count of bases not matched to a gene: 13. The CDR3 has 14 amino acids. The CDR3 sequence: CASSFPGQGRWGTF. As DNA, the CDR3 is TGTGCCAGCAGCTTTCCGGGACAGGGAAGGTGGGGGACCTTC.

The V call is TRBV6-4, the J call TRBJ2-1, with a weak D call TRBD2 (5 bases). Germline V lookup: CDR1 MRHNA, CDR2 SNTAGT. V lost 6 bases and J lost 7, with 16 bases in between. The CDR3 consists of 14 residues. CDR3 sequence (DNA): TGTGCCAGCAGCCCCGGAAGGAGCGGAAATGAGCAGTTCTTC. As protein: CASSPGRSGNEQFF.

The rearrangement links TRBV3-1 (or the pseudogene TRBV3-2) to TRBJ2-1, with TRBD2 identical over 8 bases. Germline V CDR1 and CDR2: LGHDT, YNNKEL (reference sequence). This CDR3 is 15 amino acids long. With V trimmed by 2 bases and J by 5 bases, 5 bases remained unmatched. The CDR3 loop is CASSQSGGGHNEQFF. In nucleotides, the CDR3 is TGTGCCAGCAGCCAAAGCGGGGGAGGGCACAATGAGCAGTTCTTC.

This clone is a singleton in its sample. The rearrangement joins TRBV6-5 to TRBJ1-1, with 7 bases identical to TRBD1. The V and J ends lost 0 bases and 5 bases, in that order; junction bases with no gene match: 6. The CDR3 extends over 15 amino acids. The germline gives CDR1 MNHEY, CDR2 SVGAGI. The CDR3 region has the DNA TGTGCCAGCAGTTACTCGCGACAGGGCGGTACTGAAGCTTTCTTT. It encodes CASSYSRQGGTEAFF.

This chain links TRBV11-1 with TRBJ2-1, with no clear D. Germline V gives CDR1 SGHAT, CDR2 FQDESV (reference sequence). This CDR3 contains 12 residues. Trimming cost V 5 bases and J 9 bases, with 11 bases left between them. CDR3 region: CASSATVTEQFF. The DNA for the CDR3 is TGTGCCAGCAGCGCTACAGTAACTGAGCAGTTCTTC.

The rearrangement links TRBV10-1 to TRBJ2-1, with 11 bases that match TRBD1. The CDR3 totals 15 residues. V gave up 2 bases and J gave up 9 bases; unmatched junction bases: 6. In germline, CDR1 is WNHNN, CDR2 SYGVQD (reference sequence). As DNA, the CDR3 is TGCGCCAGCAGTGAGGGACAGGGGGCGCGGAGTGAGCAGTTCTTC. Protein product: CASSEGQGARSEQFF.

CDR3 sequence (DNA): TGTGCCAGCAGGACAGGGGCGACAACTAATGAAAAACTGTTTTTT. It encodes CASRTGATTNEKLFF. The V and J genes are TRBV2 and TRBJ1-4; TRBD1 matches 8 bases. Losses at the gene ends were 6 bases for V and 0 bases for J; bases not matched to a gene: 3. CDR1 and CDR2 from the germline V gene are SNHLY and FYNNEI. The CDR3 is 15 amino acids.

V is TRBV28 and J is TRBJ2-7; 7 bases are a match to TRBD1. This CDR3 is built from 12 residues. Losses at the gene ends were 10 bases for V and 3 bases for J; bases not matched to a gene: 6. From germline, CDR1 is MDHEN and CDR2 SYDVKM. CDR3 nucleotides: TGTGCCATCAATCACAGGGGCTACGAGCAGTACTTC. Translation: CAINHRGYEQYF. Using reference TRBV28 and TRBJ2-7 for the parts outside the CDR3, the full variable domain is DVKVTQSSRYLVKRTGEKVFLECVQDMDHENMFWYRQDPGLGLRLIYFSYDVKMKEKGDIPEGYSVSREKKERFSLILESASTNQTSMYLCAINHRGYEQYFGPGTRLTVT.

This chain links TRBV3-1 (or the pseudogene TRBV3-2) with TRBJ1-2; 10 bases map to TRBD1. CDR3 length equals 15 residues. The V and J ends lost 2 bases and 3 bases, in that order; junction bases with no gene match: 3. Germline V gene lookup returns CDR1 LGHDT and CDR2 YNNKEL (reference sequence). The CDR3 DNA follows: TGTGCCAGCAGCCAACGACAGGGGGCGGACTATGGCTACACCTTC. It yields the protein CASSQRQGADYGYTF.

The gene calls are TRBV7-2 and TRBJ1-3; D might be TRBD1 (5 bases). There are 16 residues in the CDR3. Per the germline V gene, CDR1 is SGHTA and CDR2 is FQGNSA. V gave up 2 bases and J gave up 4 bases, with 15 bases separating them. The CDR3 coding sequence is TGTGCCAGCAGCTTACGATTCCAGGGTTCGGGAAACACCATATATTTT. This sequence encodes CASSLRFQGSGNTIYF.

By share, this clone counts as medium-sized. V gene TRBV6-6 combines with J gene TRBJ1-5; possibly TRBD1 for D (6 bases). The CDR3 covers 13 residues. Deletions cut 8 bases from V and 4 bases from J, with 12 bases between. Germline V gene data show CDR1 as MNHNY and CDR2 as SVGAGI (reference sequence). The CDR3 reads CASQDRDNQPQHF. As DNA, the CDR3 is TGTGCCAGCCAGGACAGAGATAATCAGCCCCAGCATTTT.

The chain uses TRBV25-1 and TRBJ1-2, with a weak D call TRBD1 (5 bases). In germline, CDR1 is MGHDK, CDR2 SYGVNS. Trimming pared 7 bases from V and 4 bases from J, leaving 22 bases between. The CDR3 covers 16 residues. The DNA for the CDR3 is TGTGCCAGCAAGTTATATACAGGTGAAAGGGCCTATGGCTACACCTTC. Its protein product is CASKLYTGERAYGYTF.

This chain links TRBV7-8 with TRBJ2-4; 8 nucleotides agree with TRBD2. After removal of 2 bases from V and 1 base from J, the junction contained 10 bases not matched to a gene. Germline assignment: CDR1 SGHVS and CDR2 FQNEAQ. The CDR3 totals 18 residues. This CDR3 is CASSLTSGGDGAKNIQYF. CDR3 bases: TGTGCCAGCAGCTTAACTAGCGGAGGCGACGGGGCCAAAAACATTCAGTACTTC.

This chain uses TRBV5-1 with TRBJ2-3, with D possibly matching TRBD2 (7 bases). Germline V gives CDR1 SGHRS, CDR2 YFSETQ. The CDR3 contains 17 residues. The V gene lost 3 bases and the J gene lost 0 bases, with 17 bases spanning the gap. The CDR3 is CASSWRGGTPSTDTQYF. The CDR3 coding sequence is TGCGCCAGCAGCTGGAGGGGGGGGACCCCTAGCACAGATACGCAGTATTTT.

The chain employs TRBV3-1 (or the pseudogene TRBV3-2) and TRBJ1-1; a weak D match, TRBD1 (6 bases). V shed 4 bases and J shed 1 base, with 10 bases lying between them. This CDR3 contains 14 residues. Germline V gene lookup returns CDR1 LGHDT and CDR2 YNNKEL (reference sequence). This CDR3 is CASSLGQSNTEAFF. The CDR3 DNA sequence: TGTGCCAGCAGCCTTGGACAGTCGAACACTGAAGCTTTCTTT.

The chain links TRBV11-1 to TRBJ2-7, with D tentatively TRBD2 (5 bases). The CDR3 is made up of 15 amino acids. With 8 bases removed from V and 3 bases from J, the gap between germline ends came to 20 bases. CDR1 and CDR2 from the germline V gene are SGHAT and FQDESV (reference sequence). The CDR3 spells CASVKDPASHYEQYF. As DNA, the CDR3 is TGTGCCAGCGTTAAAGACCCGGCTAGCCACTACGAGCAGTACTTC. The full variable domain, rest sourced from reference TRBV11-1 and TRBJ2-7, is EAEVAQSPRYKITEKSQAVAFWCDPISGHATLYWYRQILGQGPELLVQFQDESVVDDSQLPKDRFSAERLKGVDSTLKIQPAELGDSAMYLCASVKDPASHYEQYFGPGTRLTVT.

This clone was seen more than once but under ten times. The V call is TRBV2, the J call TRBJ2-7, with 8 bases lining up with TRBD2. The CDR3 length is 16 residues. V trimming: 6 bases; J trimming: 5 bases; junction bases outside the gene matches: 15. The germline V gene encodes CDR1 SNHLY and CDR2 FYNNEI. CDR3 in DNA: TGTGCCAGCAGCGCTACCTTCGGGAGGGCCGGTAACGAGCAGTACTTC. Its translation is CASSATFGRAGNEQYF.

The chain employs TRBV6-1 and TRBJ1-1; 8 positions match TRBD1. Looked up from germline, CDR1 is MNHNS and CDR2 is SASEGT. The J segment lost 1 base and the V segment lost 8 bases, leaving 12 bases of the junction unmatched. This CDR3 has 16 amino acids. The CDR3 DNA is TGTGCCAGCCGAGAAGACAGGGGACTGGGGAACACTGAAGCTTTCTTT. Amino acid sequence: CASREDRGLGNTEAFF.

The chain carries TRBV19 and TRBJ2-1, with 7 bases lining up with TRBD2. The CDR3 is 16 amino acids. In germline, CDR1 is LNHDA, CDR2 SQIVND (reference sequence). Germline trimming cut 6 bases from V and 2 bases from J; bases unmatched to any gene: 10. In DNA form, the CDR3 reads TGTGCCAGTAGACCCTTCCGGGCGGGAGCCTACAATGAGCAGTTCTTC. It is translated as CASRPFRAGAYNEQFF.

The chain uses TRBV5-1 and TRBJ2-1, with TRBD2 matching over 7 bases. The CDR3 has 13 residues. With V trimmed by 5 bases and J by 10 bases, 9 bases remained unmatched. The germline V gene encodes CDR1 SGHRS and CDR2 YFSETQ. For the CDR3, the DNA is TGCGCCAGCAGGGGAGCGGGAAGGGGCGAGCAGTTCTTC. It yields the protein CASRGAGRGEQFF.

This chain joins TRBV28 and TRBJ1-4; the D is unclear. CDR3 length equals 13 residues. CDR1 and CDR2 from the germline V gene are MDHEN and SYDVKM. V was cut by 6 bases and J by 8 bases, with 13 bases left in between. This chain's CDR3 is CASRRGASEKLFF. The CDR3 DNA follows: TGTGCCAGCAGGCGAGGTGCCTCCGAAAAACTGTTTTTT.

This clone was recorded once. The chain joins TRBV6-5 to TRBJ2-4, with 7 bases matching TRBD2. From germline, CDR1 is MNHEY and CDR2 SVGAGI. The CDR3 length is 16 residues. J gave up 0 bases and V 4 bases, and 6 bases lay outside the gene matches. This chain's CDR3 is CASSSGTIIAKNIQYF. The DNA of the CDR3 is TGTGCCAGCAGTTCCGGGACTATAATAGCCAAAAACATTCAGTACTTC.